The 10 T cell receptor beta chains below come from one sample, sequenced in a study of neurological immune-mediated disorders. In TCRdb, the 5' RACE reads were re-called with MiXCR into one record per CDR3 protein. The sample lists 70,000 to 95,000 distinct CDR3 sequences, 17% seen once, with 15% to 19% in the top ten. The material sequenced was PBMCs. These receptors originate from a woman aged 40 to 49 in good health.

This clonotype was recorded at least ten times. V usage is TRBV12-3 or TRBV12-4 and J usage is TRBJ2-3; no firm D call. V was trimmed by 6 bases and J by 6 bases, leaving 16 bases between them. CDR3 length: 14 residues. The CDR3: CASRNLELVDTQYF. The CDR3 DNA reads as TGTGCCAGCAGAAATCTGGAATTGGTGGATACGCAGTATTTT.

This clonotype was picked up many times. The chain recombines TRBV6-5 with TRBJ2-3; no clear D gene. V lost 0 bases and J 2 bases, leaving 6 bases between the germline ends. The germline V gene has CDR1 MNHEY and CDR2 SVGAGI. The CDR3 is 14 residues long. The CDR3, as DNA: TGTGCCAGCAGTTACTCGGAGACCACAGATACGCAGTATTTT. This translates into CASSYSETTDTQYF.

This clonotype came up once. This chain links TRBV5-5 with TRBJ1-1; D unresolved. Germline loops: CDR1 SGHKS, CDR2 YYEKEE (reference sequence). The V end was cut by 6 bases, the J end by 0 bases, with 15 bases between. The CDR3 spans 15 residues. The CDR3 nucleotides are TGTGCCAGCACCCCTGAGGCAGACTTGAACACTGAAGCTTTCTTT. Translation: CASTPEADLNTEAFF.

This clonotype was detected many times. The CDR3 protein is CASSSSAGVATQYF. The CDR3 DNA reads as TGTGCCAGCAGCTCCAGCGCGGGGGTGGCGACCCAGTACTTC. This sequence joins TRBV7-2 and TRBJ2-7; 7 bases match TRBD2. Gene TRBJ2-5 matches the end of the DNA better, so the J call may be wrong. Germline V gives CDR1 SGHTA, CDR2 FQGNSA. This CDR3 has 14 residues.

Worth noting for this clonotype: Being one base from a much bigger clone, this may be a read error. The chain uses TRBV6-1 and TRBJ2-2; a possible D gene is TRBD2 (5 bases). From germline, CDR1 is MNHNS and CDR2 SASEGT. CDR3 size: 13 residues. In DNA, the CDR3 is TGTGCCAGCAGTCCAATTTACACCGGGGAGCCGTTTTTT. Its protein product is CASSPIYTGEPFF.

This clonotype has a count of ten or more. This chain uses TRBV6-2 or TRBV6-3 with TRBJ2-2, with TRBD2 matching over 10 bases. Germline lookup yields CDR1 MNHEY and CDR2 SVGEGT. The V segment lost 6 bases and the J segment 7 bases; nucleotides outside the gene matches: 14. The CDR3 spans 17 residues. The CDR3: CASSPAPGLARGGELFF. Written as DNA, the CDR3 is TGTGCCAGCAGCCCCGCGCCGGGACTAGCGAGAGGCGGGGAGCTGTTTTTT.

Ten or more counts support this clonotype. The rearrangement joins TRBV29-1 to TRBJ1-1; a possible D gene is TRBD1 (5 bases). Germline lookup yields CDR1 SQVTM and CDR2 ANQGSEA. The CDR3 totals 11 residues. The V and J ends lost 4 bases and 5 bases respectively, with 8 bases between them. This chain's CDR3 is CSVGSGTEAFF. The CDR3 DNA is TGCAGCGTTGGGTCAGGGACTGAAGCTTTCTTT.

This clonotype was seen many times. The gene calls are TRBV3-1 and TRBJ2-5; 12 bases are shared with TRBD2. CDR1 is LGHDT and CDR2 is YNNKEL in the germline V gene (reference sequence). Germline trimming cut 1 base from V and 3 bases from J; bases unmatched to any gene: 3. CDR3 length: 16 residues. In DNA, the CDR3 is TGTGCCAGCAGCCAAGTGGCTAGCGGGGGGGAAGAGACCCAGTACTTC. Translating it yields CASSQVASGGEETQYF.

This clonotype was recorded at least ten times. V usage is TRBV5-1 and J usage is TRBJ2-2, with 8 bases that match TRBD1. Germline V gene data show CDR1 as SGHRS and CDR2 as YFSETQ. Germline trimming cut 0 bases from V and 6 bases from J; bases unmatched to any gene: 4. This CDR3 has 15 residues. The CDR3 nucleotides are TGCGCCAGCAGCTTGGGCAACAGGGGGTCCGGGGAGCTGTTTTTT. Its translation: CASSLGNRGSGELFF.

This clonotype was seen repeatedly, ten times or more. This chain links TRBV7-2 with TRBJ1-5, with 7 bases identical to TRBD1. The CDR3 loop spans 14 amino acids. Germline lookup yields CDR1 SGHTA and CDR2 FQGNSA. V lost 5 bases to trimming and J lost 5 bases; unmatched junction nucleotides: 6. Here the CDR3 reads CASSPGTAHQPQHF. CDR3 bases: TGTGCCAGCAGCCCCGGGACAGCCCATCAGCCCCAGCATTTT.